Listed below are T cell receptor beta chains from one sample, sequenced in a study of cytomegalovirus exposure and HLA in healthy donors. Assay used: immunoSEQ multiplex PCR; TCRdb lists only in-frame clones, some missing. Seen here are some 150,000 clones, about 59% observed once, and the top ten hold 2.5% to 3%. The sequencing input was PBMCs. The receptors derive from a man aged 35 to 55 in good health and CMV-seronegative. The CDR3 runs from the conserved cysteine through the conserved F or W. Each record gives: J gene, D gene, clone size, V gene, CDR3 DNA, CDR3 protein. The D gene is left open where the match is weak. A clone size is listed for some rows: how often the clone was seen (once, few, many), or a class if it is expanded.

j_gene: TRBJ1-5; d_gene: NA; abundance: NA; v_gene: TRBV19; CDR3nt: TGTGCCAGTAGTATCAGGGGACGAATAAGCAATCAGCCCCAGCATTTT; CDR3aa: CASSIRGRISNQPQHF
j_gene: TRBJ2-7; d_gene: TRBD1; abundance: NA; v_gene: TRBV10-3; CDR3nt: TGTGCCATCAGTGTGGACAGGGCCTACGAGCAGTACTTC; CDR3aa: CAISVDRAYEQYF
j_gene: TRBJ2-5; d_gene: NA; abundance: NA; v_gene: TRBV5-1; CDR3nt: TGCGCCAGCAGCCTGACTAGTGTAGTGGAGACCCAGTACTTC; CDR3aa: CASSLTSVVETQYF
j_gene: TRBJ1-3; d_gene: TRBD1; abundance: NA; v_gene: TRBV18; CDR3nt: TGTGCCAGCTCACCAAAACTCCCGGGACAGGGGAGTTATGGAAACACCATATATTTT; CDR3aa: CASSPKLPGQGSYGNTIYF
j_gene: TRBJ2-7; d_gene: NA; abundance: few; v_gene: TRBV6-1; CDR3nt: TGTGCCAGCAGTGAAGCGCTTCCGCGGAGCTCCTACGAGCAGTACTTC; CDR3aa: CASSEALPRSSYEQYF
j_gene: TRBJ2-6; d_gene: NA; abundance: NA; v_gene: TRBV19; CDR3nt: TGTGCCAGTACCTCTCCCCCGGGGAGCAACGTCCTGACTTTC; CDR3aa: CASTSPPGSNVLTF
j_gene: TRBJ2-5; d_gene: TRBD2; abundance: NA; v_gene: TRBV4-1; CDR3nt: TGCGCCAGCAGCCAAGGGATAGCGGGGGGCTACGAGACCCAGTACTTC; CDR3aa: CASSQGIAGGYETQYF
j_gene: TRBJ2-3; d_gene: TRBD2; abundance: NA; v_gene: TRBV13; CDR3nt: TGTGCCAGCACTTTAGCGGGAACAGATACGCAGTATTTT; CDR3aa: CASTLAGTDTQYF
j_gene: TRBJ2-7; d_gene: NA; abundance: NA; v_gene: TRBV5-4; CDR3nt: TGTGCCAGCAGCTCCCTCCGACCAGACAGCTACGAGCAGTACTTC; CDR3aa: CASSSLRPDSYEQYF
j_gene: TRBJ1-1; d_gene: TRBD1; abundance: few; v_gene: TRBV18; CDR3nt: TGTGCCAGCTCACCGGACAGGTACACTGAAGCTTTCTTT; CDR3aa: CASSPDRYTEAFF
j_gene: TRBJ2-2; d_gene: TRBD1; abundance: once; v_gene: TRBV19; CDR3nt: TGTGCCAGCCGGGACAGGGAAGGAACCGGGGAGCTGTTTTTT; CDR3aa: CASRDREGTGELFF
j_gene: TRBJ1-5; d_gene: NA; abundance: few; v_gene: TRBV5-1; CDR3nt: TGCGCCAGCAGCTTGGAGTCAGGGAACAATCAGCCCCAGCATTTT; CDR3aa: CASSLESGNNQPQHF
j_gene: TRBJ2-1; d_gene: TRBD2; abundance: NA; v_gene: TRBV27; CDR3nt: TGTGCCAGCAGTGGGGGACTAGCGCTTTCCTACGGAGAGCAGTTCTTC; CDR3aa: CASSGGLALSYGEQFF
j_gene: TRBJ2-2; d_gene: TRBD2; abundance: NA; v_gene: TRBV6-1; CDR3nt: TGTGCCAGCAGTGTGAGCGGGATTGGGACCGGGGAGCTGTTTTTT; CDR3aa: CASSVSGIGTGELFF
j_gene: TRBJ2-1; d_gene: TRBD2; abundance: NA; v_gene: TRBV2; CDR3nt: TGTGCCAGCAGTGAGAGAGCGGGAGGGCTCCCCCCGATGTCGTTCTTC; CDR3aa: CASSERAGGLPPMSFF
j_gene: TRBJ2-1; d_gene: NA; abundance: few; v_gene: TRBV19; CDR3nt: TGTGCCAGTAGTATCGAGGGTGGCTCCTACAATGAGCAGTTCTTC; CDR3aa: CASSIEGGSYNEQFF
j_gene: TRBJ1-5; d_gene: NA; abundance: NA; v_gene: TRBV6-5; CDR3nt: TGTGCCAGCAGTTTTCAGACGGGTAGCAATCAGCCCCAGCATTTT; CDR3aa: CASSFQTGSNQPQHF
j_gene: TRBJ2-5; d_gene: NA; abundance: NA; v_gene: TRBV5-5; CDR3nt: TGTGCCAGCAGCCCGAGCTCGACAGTTCAAGAGACCCAGTACTTC; CDR3aa: CASSPSSTVQETQYF
j_gene: TRBJ2-1; d_gene: TRBD2; abundance: NA; v_gene: TRBV11-3; CDR3nt: TGTGCCAGCAGCTTAGAGGTAGCGGGAACCTACAATGAGCAGTTCTTC; CDR3aa: CASSLEVAGTYNEQFF
j_gene: TRBJ2-1; d_gene: TRBD2; abundance: NA; v_gene: TRBV10-3; CDR3nt: TGTGCCATCACCCCTCGAATGGAAGCGGGAGGGCCGAGTGAGCAGTTCTTC; CDR3aa: CAITPRMEAGGPSEQFF
j_gene: TRBJ2-7; d_gene: TRBD2; abundance: NA; v_gene: TRBV29-1; CDR3nt: TGCAGCGTTGAAGTGGGCCCGGGGGGGCGCTACGAGCAGTACTTC; CDR3aa: CSVEVGPGGRYEQYF
j_gene: TRBJ2-3; d_gene: TRBD2; abundance: NA; v_gene: TRBV4-2; CDR3nt: TGTGCCAGCAGCCAAGAACCCCTTGGGGGCGGGGGGCAAGGTACGCAGTATTTT; CDR3aa: CASSQEPLGGGGQGTQYF
j_gene: TRBJ1-1; d_gene: TRBD1; abundance: NA; v_gene: TRBV19; CDR3nt: TGTGCCAGTAGTATAGATCGGCGACAGGGAGGCGACACTGAAGCTTTCTTT; CDR3aa: CASSIDRRQGGDTEAFF
j_gene: TRBJ1-1; d_gene: NA; abundance: few; v_gene: TRBV27; CDR3nt: TGTGCCAGCAGTTTACAAGGACACGGTGAAGCTTTCTTT; CDR3aa: CASSLQGHGEAFF
j_gene: TRBJ2-5; d_gene: NA; abundance: NA; v_gene: TRBV4-2; CDR3nt: TGTGCCAGCAGCCAAGAAAGGACTGGCTTGGAGACCCAGTACTTC; CDR3aa: CASSQERTGLETQYF
j_gene: TRBJ1-6; d_gene: TRBD1; abundance: NA; v_gene: TRBV2; CDR3nt: TGTGCCAGCGGGAGGGACAGGGGTAATTCACCCCTCCACTTT; CDR3aa: CASGRDRGNSPLHF